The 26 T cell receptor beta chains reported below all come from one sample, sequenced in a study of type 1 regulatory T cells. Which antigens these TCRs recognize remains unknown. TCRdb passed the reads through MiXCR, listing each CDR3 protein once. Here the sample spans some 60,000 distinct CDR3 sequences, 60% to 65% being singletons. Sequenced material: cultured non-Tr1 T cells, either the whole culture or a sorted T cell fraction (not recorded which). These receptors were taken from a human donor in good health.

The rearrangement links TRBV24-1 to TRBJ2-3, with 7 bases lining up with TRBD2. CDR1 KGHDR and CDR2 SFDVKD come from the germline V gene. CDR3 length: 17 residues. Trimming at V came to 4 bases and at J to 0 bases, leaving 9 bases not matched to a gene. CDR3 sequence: CATSDPRLADSTDTQYF. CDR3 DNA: TGTGCCACCAGTGACCCACGCCTAGCGGACAGCACAGATACGCAGTATTTT.

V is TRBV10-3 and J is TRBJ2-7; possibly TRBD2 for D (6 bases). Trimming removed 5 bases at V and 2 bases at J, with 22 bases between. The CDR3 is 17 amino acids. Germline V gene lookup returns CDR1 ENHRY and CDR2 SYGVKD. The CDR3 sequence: CAISSQSGERVTYEQYF. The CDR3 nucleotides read TGTGCCATCAGTTCTCAGAGTGGCGAGCGGGTGACCTACGAGCAGTACTTC.

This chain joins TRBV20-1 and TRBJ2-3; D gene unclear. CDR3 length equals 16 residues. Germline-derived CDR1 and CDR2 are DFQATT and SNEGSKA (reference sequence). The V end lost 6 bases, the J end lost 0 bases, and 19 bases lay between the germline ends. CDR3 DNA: TGCAGTGCCACACCCCTGGCGGAACCTAGCACAGATACGCAGTATTTT. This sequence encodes CSATPLAEPSTDTQYF.

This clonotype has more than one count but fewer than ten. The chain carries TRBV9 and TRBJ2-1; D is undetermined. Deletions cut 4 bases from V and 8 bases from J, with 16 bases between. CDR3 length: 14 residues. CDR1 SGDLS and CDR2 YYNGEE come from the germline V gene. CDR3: CASSPRHQLDEQFF. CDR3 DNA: TGTGCCAGCAGCCCTCGACACCAGCTCGATGAGCAGTTCTTC. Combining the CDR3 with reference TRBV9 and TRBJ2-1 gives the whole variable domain DSGVTQTPKHLITATGQRVTLRCSPRSGDLSVYWYQQSLDQGLQFLIQYYNGEERAKGNILERFSAQQFPDLHSELNLSSLELGDSALYFCASSPRHQLDEQFFGPGTRLTVL.

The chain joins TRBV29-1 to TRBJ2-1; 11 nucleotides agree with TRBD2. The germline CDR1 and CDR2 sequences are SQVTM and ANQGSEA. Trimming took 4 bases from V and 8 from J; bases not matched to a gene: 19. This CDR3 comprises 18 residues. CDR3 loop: CSVVGSGETSGRLDEQFF. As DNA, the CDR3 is TGCAGCGTTGTTGGCAGCGGAGAAACTAGCGGGAGATTAGATGAGCAGTTCTTC.

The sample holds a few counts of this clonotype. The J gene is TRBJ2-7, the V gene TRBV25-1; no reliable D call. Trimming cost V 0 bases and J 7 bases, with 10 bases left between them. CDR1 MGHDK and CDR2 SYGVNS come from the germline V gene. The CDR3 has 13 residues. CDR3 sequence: CASSEYPGREQYF. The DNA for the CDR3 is TGTGCCAGCAGTGAATACCCAGGAAGAGAGCAGTACTTC.

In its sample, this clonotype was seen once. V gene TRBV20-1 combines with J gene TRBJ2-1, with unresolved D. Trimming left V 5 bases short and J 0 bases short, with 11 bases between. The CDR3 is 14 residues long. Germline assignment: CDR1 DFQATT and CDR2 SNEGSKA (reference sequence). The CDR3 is CSAFLGFSYNEQFF. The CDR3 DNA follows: TGCAGTGCTTTTCTTGGGTTCTCCTACAATGAGCAGTTCTTC.

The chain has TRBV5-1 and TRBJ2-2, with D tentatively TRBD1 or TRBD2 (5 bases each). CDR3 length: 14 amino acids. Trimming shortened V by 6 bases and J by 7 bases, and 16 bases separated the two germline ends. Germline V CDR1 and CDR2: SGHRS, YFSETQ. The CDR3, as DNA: TGCGCCAGCAACCGGCAGGGAGACCACGGGGAGCTGTTTTTT. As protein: CASNRQGDHGELFF.

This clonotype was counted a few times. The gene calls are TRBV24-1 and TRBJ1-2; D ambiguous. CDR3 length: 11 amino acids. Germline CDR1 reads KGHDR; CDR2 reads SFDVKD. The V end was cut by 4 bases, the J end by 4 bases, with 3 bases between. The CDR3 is CATSDAYGYTF. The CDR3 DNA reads TGTGCCACCAGTGACGCCTATGGCTACACCTTC.

The DNA of the CDR3 is TGTGCCAGCAGCTCGGAGTCAGGAAAACTTGAAAAACTGTTTTTT. Protein sequence: CASSSESGKLEKLFF. The gene calls are TRBV7-9 and TRBJ1-4; no definite D call. The V end lost 4 bases, the J end lost 7 bases, and 16 bases lay between the germline ends. Germline lookup yields CDR1 SEHNR and CDR2 FQNEAQ (reference sequence). The CDR3 consists of 15 residues.

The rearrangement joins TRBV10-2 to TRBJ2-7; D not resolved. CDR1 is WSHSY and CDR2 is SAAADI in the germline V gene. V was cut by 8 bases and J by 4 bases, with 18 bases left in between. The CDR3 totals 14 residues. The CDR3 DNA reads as TGCGCCAGCTCGAGGACCCACCGGATGTACGAGCAGTACTTC. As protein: CASSRTHRMYEQYF.

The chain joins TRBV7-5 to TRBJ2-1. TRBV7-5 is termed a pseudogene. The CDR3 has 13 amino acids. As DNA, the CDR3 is TGTATCTCCGTGCCAGAAGCCAGTGATGAGCAGTTCTTC. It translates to CISVPEASDEQFF.

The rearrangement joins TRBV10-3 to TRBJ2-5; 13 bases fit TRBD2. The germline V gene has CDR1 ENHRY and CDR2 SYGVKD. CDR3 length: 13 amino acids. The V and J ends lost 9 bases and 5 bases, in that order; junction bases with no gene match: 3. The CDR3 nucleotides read TGTGCCATAGGACTAGCGGGAGCCGAGACCCAGTACTTC. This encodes CAIGLAGAETQYF.

The CDR3 bases are TGCAGTGCTAGAGTTCTTGTAGGGGAGGCGTACGGGGAGCTGTTTTTT. This codes for CSARVLVGEAYGELFF. The chain uses TRBV20-1 and TRBJ2-2; TRBD2 is a possible D gene (6 bases). V lost 1 base and J lost 7, with 19 bases in between. CDR3 size: 16 residues. The V gene's germline CDR1 is DFQATT and CDR2 SNEGSKA (reference sequence).

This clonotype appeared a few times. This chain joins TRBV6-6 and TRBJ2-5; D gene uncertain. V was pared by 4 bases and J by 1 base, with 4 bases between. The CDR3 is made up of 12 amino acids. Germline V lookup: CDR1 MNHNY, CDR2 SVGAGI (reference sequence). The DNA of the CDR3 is TGTGCCAGCAGTTTGGTCCAAGAGACCCAGTACTTC. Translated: CASSLVQETQYF.

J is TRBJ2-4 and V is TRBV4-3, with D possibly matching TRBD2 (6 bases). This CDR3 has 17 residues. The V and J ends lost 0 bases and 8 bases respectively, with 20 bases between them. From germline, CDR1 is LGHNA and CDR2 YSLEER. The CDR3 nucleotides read TGCGCCAGCAGCCAAGATCTTCTGGGACTGGTTGGCGACATTCAGTACTTC. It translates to CASSQDLLGLVGDIQYF.

DNA of the CDR3: TGTGCCAGCAGCCAAGAGGTAGGGCCCTACAATGAGCAGTTCTTC. Protein sequence: CASSQEVGPYNEQFF. This chain connects TRBV3-1 to TRBJ2-1, with D unclear. Between the trimmed V and J ends, which lost 0 bases and 2 bases, there was a span of 8 bases. From germline, CDR1 is LGHDT and CDR2 YNNKEL (reference sequence). The CDR3 totals 15 residues.

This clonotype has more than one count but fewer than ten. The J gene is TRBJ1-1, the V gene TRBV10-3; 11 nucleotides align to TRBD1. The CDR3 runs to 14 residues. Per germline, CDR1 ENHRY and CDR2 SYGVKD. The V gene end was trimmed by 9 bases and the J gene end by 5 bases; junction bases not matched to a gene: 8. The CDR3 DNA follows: TGTGCCATAGAGGACAGGGGGCTGGGGACTGAAGCTTTCTTT. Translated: CAIEDRGLGTEAFF.

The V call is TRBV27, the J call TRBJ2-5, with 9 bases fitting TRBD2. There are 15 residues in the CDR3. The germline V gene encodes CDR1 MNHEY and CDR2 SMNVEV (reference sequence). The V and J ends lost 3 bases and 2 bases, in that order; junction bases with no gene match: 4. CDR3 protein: CASSFLAGTQETQYF. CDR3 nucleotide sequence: TGTGCCAGCAGTTTCCTAGCGGGAACTCAAGAGACCCAGTACTTC.

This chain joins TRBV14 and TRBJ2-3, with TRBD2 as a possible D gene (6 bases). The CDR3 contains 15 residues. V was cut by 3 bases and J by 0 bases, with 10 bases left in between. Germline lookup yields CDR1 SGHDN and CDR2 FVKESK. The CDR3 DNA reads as TGTGCCAGCAGCCAGAGCAGCGGGAGCACAGATACGCAGTATTTT. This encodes CASSQSSGSTDTQYF.

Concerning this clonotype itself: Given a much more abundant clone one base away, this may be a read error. In nucleotides, the CDR3 is TGTACCAGCAGCCAAGTCGAGGAGACCCAGTACTTC. This translates into CTSSQVEETQYF. This chain connects TRBV3-1 to TRBJ2-5; D unclear. The CDR3 totals 12 residues. CDR1 is LGHDT, CDR2 YNNKEL, per germline (reference sequence).

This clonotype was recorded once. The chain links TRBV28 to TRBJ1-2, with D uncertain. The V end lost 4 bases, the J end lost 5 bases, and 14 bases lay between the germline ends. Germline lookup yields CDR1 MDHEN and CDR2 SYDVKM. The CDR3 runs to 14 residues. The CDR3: CASSSGDGSYGYTF. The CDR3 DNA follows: TGTGCCAGCAGTTCAGGCGACGGAAGTTATGGCTACACCTTC.

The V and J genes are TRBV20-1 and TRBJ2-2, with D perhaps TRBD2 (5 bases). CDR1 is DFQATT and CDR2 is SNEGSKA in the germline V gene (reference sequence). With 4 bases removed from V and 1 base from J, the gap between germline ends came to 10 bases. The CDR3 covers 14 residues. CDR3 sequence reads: CSATEGVNTGELFF. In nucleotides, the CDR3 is TGCAGTGCTACCGAGGGAGTGAACACCGGGGAGCTGTTTTTT.

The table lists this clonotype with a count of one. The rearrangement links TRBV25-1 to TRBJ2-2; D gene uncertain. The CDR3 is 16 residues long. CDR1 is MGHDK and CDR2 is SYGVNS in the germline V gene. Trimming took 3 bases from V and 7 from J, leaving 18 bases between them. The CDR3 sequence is CASSDSRLLKNGELFF. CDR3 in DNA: TGTGCCAGCAGTGATTCCCGACTGCTCAAGAACGGGGAGCTGTTTTTT.

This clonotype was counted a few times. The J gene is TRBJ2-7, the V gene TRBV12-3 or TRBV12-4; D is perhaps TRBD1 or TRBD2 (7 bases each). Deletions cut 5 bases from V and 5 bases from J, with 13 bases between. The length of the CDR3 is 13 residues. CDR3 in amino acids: CASSTTGRDEQYF. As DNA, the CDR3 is TGTGCCAGCAGTACGACAGGGAGGGACGAGCAGTACTTC.

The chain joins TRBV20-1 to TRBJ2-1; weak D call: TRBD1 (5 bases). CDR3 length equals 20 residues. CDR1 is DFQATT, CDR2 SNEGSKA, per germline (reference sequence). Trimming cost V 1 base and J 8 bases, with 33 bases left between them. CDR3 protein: CSARAAVGQKGVAYVHEQFF. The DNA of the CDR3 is TGCAGTGCTAGAGCTGCCGTGGGCCAAAAAGGGGTAGCTTACGTTCATGAGCAGTTCTTC.